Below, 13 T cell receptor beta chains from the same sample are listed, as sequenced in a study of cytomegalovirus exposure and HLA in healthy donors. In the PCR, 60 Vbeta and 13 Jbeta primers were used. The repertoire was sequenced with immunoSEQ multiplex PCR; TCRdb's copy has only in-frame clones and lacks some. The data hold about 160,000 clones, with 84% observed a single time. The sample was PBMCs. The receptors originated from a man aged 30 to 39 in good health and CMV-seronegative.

As DNA, the CDR3 is TGTGCCAGCAGCCGGGGACAGAGTAATTCACCCCTCCACTTT. This sequence encodes CASSRGQSNSPLHF. The J gene is TRBJ1-6, the V gene TRBV5-5; TRBD1 agrees at 7 bases. V gave up 4 bases and J gave up 6 bases; unmatched junction bases: 4. Germline V lookup: CDR1 SGHKS, CDR2 YYEKEE (reference sequence). The CDR3 loop spans 14 amino acids.

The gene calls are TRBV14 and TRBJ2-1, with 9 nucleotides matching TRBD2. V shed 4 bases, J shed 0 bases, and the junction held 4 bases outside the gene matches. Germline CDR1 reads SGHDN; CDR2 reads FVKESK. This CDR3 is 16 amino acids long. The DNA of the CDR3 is TGTGCCAGCAGCCCCCTTAGCGGGAGCTCCTACAATGAGCAGTTCTTC. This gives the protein CASSPLSGSSYNEQFF.

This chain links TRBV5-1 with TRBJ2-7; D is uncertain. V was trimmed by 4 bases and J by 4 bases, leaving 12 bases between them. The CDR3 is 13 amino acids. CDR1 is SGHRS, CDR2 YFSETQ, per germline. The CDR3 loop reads CASSVTSGYEQYF. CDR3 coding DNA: TGCGCCAGCAGCGTTACTTCTGGTTACGAGCAGTACTTC.

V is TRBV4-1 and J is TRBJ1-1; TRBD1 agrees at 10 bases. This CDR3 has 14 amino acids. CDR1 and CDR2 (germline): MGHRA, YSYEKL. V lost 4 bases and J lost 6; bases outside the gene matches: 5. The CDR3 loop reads CASSLRQGAPEAFF. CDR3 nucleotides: TGCGCCAGCAGCCTCAGACAGGGGGCCCCTGAAGCTTTCTTT.

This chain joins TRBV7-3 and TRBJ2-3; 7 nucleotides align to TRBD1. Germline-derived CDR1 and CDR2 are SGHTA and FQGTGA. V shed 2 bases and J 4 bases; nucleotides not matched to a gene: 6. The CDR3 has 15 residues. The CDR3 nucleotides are TGTGCCAGCAGCTTACACCCCGGGACAGCAGATACGCAGTATTTT. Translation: CASSLHPGTADTQYF.

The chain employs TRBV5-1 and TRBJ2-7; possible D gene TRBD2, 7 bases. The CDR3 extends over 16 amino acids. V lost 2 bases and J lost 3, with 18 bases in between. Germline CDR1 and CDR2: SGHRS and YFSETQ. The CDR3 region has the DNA TGCGCCAGCAGCTTTGCCCGAGGGGGGGCCCGCTACGAGCAGTACTTC. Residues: CASSFARGGARYEQYF.

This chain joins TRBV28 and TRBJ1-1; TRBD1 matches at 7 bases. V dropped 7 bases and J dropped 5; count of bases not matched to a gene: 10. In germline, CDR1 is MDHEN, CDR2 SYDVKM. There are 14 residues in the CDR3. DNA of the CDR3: TGTGCCAGCAAGGTTGCGACAGGGTGGACTGAAGCTTTCTTT. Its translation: CASKVATGWTEAFF.

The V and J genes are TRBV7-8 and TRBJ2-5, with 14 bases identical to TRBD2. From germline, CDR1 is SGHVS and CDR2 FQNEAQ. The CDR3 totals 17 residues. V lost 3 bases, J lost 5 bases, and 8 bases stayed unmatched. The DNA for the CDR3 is TGTGCCAGCAGCTTGGGACTAGCGGGAGTCCATGTCGAGACCCAGTACTTC. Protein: CASSLGLAGVHVETQYF.

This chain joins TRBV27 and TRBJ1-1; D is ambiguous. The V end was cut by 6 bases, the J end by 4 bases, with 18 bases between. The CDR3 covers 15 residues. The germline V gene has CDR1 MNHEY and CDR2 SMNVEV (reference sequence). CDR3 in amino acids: CASSPLLHRGTEAFF. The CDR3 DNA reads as TGTGCCAGCAGCCCCCTGTTACACCGAGGCACTGAAGCTTTCTTT.

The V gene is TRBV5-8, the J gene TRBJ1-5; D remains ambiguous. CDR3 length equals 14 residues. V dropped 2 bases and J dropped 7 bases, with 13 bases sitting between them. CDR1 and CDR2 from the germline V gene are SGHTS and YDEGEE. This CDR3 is CASSFIAAGQPQHF. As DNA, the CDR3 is TGTGCCAGCAGCTTTATAGCTGCCGGGCAGCCCCAGCATTTT.

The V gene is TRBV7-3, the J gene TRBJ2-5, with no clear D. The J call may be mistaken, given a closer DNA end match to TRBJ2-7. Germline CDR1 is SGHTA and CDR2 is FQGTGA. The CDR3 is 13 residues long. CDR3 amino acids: CASSLNPSYEQYF. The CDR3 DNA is TGTGCCAGCAGCTTAAACCCCTCCTACGAGCAGTACTTC.

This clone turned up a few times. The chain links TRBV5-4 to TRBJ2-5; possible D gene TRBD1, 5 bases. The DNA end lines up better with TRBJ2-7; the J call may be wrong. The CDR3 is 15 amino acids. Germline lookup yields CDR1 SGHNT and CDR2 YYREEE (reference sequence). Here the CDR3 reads CASSLSTGHTYEQYF. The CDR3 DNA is TGTGCCAGCAGCCTCTCCACTGGACACACCTACGAGCAGTACTTC.

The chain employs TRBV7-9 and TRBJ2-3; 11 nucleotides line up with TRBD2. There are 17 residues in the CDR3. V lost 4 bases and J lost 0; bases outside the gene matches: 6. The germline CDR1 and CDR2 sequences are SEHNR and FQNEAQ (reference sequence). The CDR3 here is CASSSLLAGGSTDTQYF. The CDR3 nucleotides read TGTGCCAGCAGCTCTCTGTTAGCGGGGGGGAGCACAGATACGCAGTATTTT.